The rows below give T cell receptor beta chains drawn from one sample of a study of OX40 agonist ivuxolimab in advanced cancers. The data were produced by immunoSEQ multiplex PCR, yet TCRdb's version contains in-frame clones alone and is incomplete. Here the sample spans about 55,000 clones, less than 90% being singletons. The source was CD4+ or CD8+ T cells sorted from blood, collected in a trial of the OX40 agonist ivuxolimab. These receptors came from an adult with an advanced solid tumor such as melanoma, head and neck, liver or kidney cancer. The CDR3 runs from the conserved cysteine through the conserved F or W. The D gene is left open where the match is weak. The size of a clone is reported for some rows only, either as once, few or many, or as a class for expanded clones.

D	V	J	length	size	CDR3	DNA
TRBD2	TRBV2	TRBJ2-1	15	.	CASTKGSGRNNEQFF	TGTGCCAGCACCAAGGGTAGCGGGAGGAACAATGAGCAGTTCTTC
TRBD1	TRBV18	TRBJ1-2	15	.	CASSPSGQGYYGYTF	TGTGCCAGCTCACCATCGGGACAGGGGTACTATGGCTACACCTTC
.	TRBV14	TRBJ2-5	14	.	CASSQEWASETQYF	TGTGCCAGCAGCCAAGAATGGGCGTCTGAGACCCAGTACTTC
TRBD1	TRBV19	TRBJ2-7	14	.	CASSLGQGRSEQYF	TGTGCCAGTAGTTTGGGACAGGGGAGGAGCGAGCAGTACTTC
TRBD2	TRBV7-8	TRBJ2-3	17	.	CASSPGLAGGSTDTQYF	TGTGCCAGCAGTCCGGGACTAGCGGGAGGGAGCACAGATACGCAGTATTTT
.	TRBV6-5	TRBJ2-3	13	.	CAVWREGTDTQYF	TGTGCAGTTTGGAGGGAGGGCACAGATACGCAGTATTTT
.	TRBV15	TRBJ2-7	14	once	CATSAIAVNYEQYF	TGTGCCACCAGCGCCATAGCGGTTAACTACGAGCAGTACTTC
TRBD2	TRBV18	TRBJ2-7	15	.	CASSDGTSGRYEQYF	TGTGCCAGCTCAGACGGGACTAGCGGGAGATACGAGCAGTACTTC
.	TRBV5-1	TRBJ1-3	14	once	CASSLRGSGNTIYF	TGCGCCAGCAGCTTGAGGGGAAGTGGAAACACCATATATTTT
.	TRBV10-2	TRBJ2-1	11	.	CASSDWGSQFF	TGCGCCAGCAGTGACTGGGGAAGCCAGTTCTTC
.	TRBV7-8	TRBJ2-7	15	.	CASRPNPGARYEQYF	TGTGCCAGCAGGCCAAACCCTGGGGCGCGATACGAGCAGTACTTC
TRBD2	TRBV4-2	TRBJ2-7	16	.	CASSQDESSGRGEQYF	TGTGCCAGCAGCCAAGATGAGAGTAGCGGGAGAGGCGAGCAGTACTTC
TRBD1	TRBV5-6	TRBJ1-4	16	.	CASSDRTGGVDEKLFF	TGTGCCAGCAGCGATCGGACAGGGGGCGTCGATGAAAAACTGTTTTTT
TRBD1	TRBV27	TRBJ2-7	13	.	CASSPRTGYEQYF	TGTGCCAGCAGTCCCAGGACAGGGTACGAGCAGTACTTC
.	TRBV5-6	TRBJ2-3	15	few	CASSFRRTGTDTQYF	TGTGCCAGCAGCTTCAGGAGAACAGGCACAGATACGCAGTATTTT
.	TRBV7-3	TRBJ2-3	14	.	CASSSTVLTDTQYF	TGTGCCAGCAGCTCGACAGTATTGACAGATACGCAGTATTTT
TRBD1	TRBV11-3	TRBJ2-1	16	.	CASSLDGQGSYNEQFF	TGTGCCAGCAGCTTGGACGGACAGGGGAGCTACAATGAGCAGTTCTTC
TRBD1	TRBV5-1	TRBJ1-1	14	.	CASSRDREGTEAFF	TGCGCCAGCAGCCGGGACAGGGAAGGAACTGAAGCTTTCTTT
TRBD2	TRBV7-2	TRBJ2-7	15	.	CASSLVAGEAYEQYF	TGTGCCAGCAGCTTAGTAGCGGGAGAGGCCTACGAGCAGTACTTC
.	TRBV7-2	TRBJ2-1	13	.	CAETRVAYNEQFF	TGTGCCGAGACCAGGGTGGCCTACAATGAGCAGTTCTTC
.	TRBV6-6	TRBJ2-7	13	.	CASSRYGGNEQYF	TGTGCCAGTTCTAGGTATGGCGGGAACGAGCAGTACTTC
.	TRBV14	TRBJ2-7	14	.	CASSQPGRGYEQYF	TGTGCCAGCAGCCAACCCGGACGGGGGTACGAGCAGTACTTC
.	TRBV7-2	TRBJ2-3	17	.	CASSLSATGGGADTQYF	TGTGCCAGCAGCTTATCCGCGACGGGGGGCGGCGCAGATACGCAGTATTTT
TRBD1	TRBV6-6	TRBJ2-1	15	medium-sized	CASSSHLGQDNEQFF	TGTGCCAGCAGTTCCCATCTGGGACAGGACAATGAGCAGTTCTTC
TRBD1	TRBV19	TRBJ1-3	17	.	CASVGTGDRRVGNTIYF	TGTGCCAGTGTAGGGACAGGGGATAGAAGAGTTGGAAACACCATATATTTT
.	TRBV19	TRBJ2-7	15	.	CASRPESQIPYEQYF	TGTGCCAGTAGGCCGGAGAGCCAAATACCCTACGAGCAGTACTTC
TRBD1	TRBV5-1	TRBJ2-3	14	.	CASSPDRGADTQYF	TGCGCCAGCAGCCCGGACAGGGGAGCAGATACGCAGTATTTT
TRBD1	TRBV5-4	TRBJ2-7	15	few	CASSRRQGSPFEQYF	TGTGCCAGCAGCAGAAGACAGGGCTCCCCCTTCGAGCAGTACTTC
TRBD1	TRBV29-1	TRBJ2-3	13	.	CSADRGSTDTQYF	TGCAGCGCTGACAGGGGGAGCACAGATACGCAGTATTTT
.	TRBV28	TRBJ2-2	16	.	CASSFQSGAGTGELFF	TGTGCCAGCAGTTTTCAGTCAGGGGCGGGAACCGGGGAGCTGTTTTTT
TRBD2	TRBV10-3	TRBJ2-7	15	once	CAISLTGGPGYEQYF	TGTGCCATCAGTCTAACGGGAGGGCCGGGGTACGAGCAGTACTTC
.	TRBV5-1	TRBJ2-7	14	few	CASSLEAGAYEQYF	TGCGCCAGCAGCTTGGAAGCAGGGGCCTACGAGCAGTACTTC
.	TRBV7-2	TRBJ1-1	16	.	CASSFSRSGANTEAFF	TGTGCCAGCAGCTTCAGCAGATCAGGGGCGAACACTGAAGCTTTCTTT
.	TRBV6-5	TRBJ2-1	15	.	CASSYLGQGGGEQFF	TGTGCCAGCAGTTACTTAGGCCAGGGTGGAGGGGAGCAGTTCTTC
TRBD2	TRBV9	TRBJ2-3	15	.	CASSPGTRDTDTQYF	TGTGCCAGCAGCCCCGGGACTAGGGACACAGATACGCAGTATTTT
.	TRBV25-1	TRBJ1-3	14	.	CASQGRIPGNTIYF	TGTGCCAGCCAGGGACGGATACCTGGAAACACCATATATTTT
.	TRBV6-5	TRBJ2-7	15	.	CASMRPGLPSYEQYF	TGTGCCAGCATGCGACCGGGACTGCCCTCCTACGAGCAGTACTTC
TRBD1	TRBV14	TRBJ1-1	14	.	CASSRPIQGTEAFF	TGTGCCAGCAGCCGCCCCATACAGGGGACTGAAGCTTTCTTT
.	TRBV18	TRBJ1-1	16	.	CASLKARGGGSTEAFF	TGTGCCAGCTTAAAAGCTCGAGGGGGAGGTTCCACTGAAGCTTTCTTT
TRBD2	TRBV28	TRBJ2-7	12	.	CASRLAEYEQYF	TGTGCCAGCAGGCTAGCGGAGTACGAGCAGTACTTC
.	TRBV6-5	TRBJ2-2	13	.	CASTGVNTGELFF	TGTGCCAGCACCGGCGTAAACACCGGGGAGCTGTTTTTT
TRBD2	TRBV23-1	TRBJ2-7	20	.	CASSQNLGLAGKEKSYEQYF	TGCGCCAGCAGTCAAAACCTCGGACTAGCGGGAAAGGAAAAGTCCTACGAGCAGTACTTC
TRBD1	TRBV27	TRBJ1-4	15	.	CASSFGQGQNEKLFF	TGTGCCAGCAGTTTCGGACAGGGTCAGAATGAAAAACTGTTTTTT
TRBD1	TRBV18	TRBJ2-6	18	.	CASSPLGQGATGANVLTF	TGTGCCAGCTCACCCCTCGGGCAGGGGGCTACTGGGGCCAACGTCCTGACTTTC
TRBD2	TRBV4-2	TRBJ2-1	16	.	CASSQDRGRGDNEQFF	TGTGCCAGCAGCCAAGATCGCGGGAGGGGTGATAATGAGCAGTTCTTC